The 21 T cell receptor beta chains given below trace back to one sample, sequenced in a study of spatial heterogeneity in lung cancer. Time point specified: sample taken at primary tumor resection. From tumor, nontumor lung or frozen PBMC, whole RNA was taken unsorted for sequencing. In TCRdb, the 5' RACE reads were re-called with MiXCR into one record per CDR3 protein. The table shows roughly 16,000 distinct CDR3 sequences, with 20% to 25% occurring only once. The sample here was PBMCs, taken at surgery. The receptors shown here come from a female donor with early-stage non-small cell lung cancer.

This clonotype was counted a few times. The chain is built from TRBV11-2 and TRBJ2-7; D uncertain. CDR1 and CDR2 from the germline V gene are SGHAT and FQNNGV. Trimming cost V 1 base and J 3 bases, with 10 bases left between them. This CDR3 is built from 14 residues. The DNA for the CDR3 is TGTGCCAGCAGCTTAGTCCTAGGGTACTACGAGCAGTACTTC. It translates to CASSLVLGYYEQYF.

The J gene is TRBJ2-7, the V gene TRBV14; possible D gene TRBD1, 6 bases. This CDR3 has 14 residues. Germline V lookup: CDR1 SGHDN, CDR2 FVKESK. V was trimmed by 1 base and J by 9 bases, leaving 16 bases between them. The CDR3 protein is CASSQGGGVDAQYF. CDR3 in DNA: TGTGCCAGCAGCCAAGGAGGGGGAGTTGATGCGCAGTACTTC.

In its sample, this clonotype was seen a few times. The chain links TRBV7-9 to TRBJ1-2; 10 positions match TRBD1. V was pared by 5 bases and J by 4 bases, with 4 bases of the junction left unmatched. Per germline, CDR1 SEHNR and CDR2 FQNEAQ (reference sequence). The CDR3 runs to 14 residues. The CDR3 loop is CASSPRTGGYGYTF. In nucleotides, the CDR3 is TGTGCCAGCAGCCCTAGGACAGGGGGCTATGGCTACACCTTC.

The genes are TRBV6-6 and TRBJ1-5; 11 nucleotides line up with TRBD1. Germline CDR1 is MNHNY and CDR2 is SVGAGI (reference sequence). The CDR3 consists of 15 residues. V was clipped by 7 bases and J by 6 bases; unmatched bases: 8. Here the CDR3 reads CASNPTGTGGQPQHF. CDR3 coding DNA: TGTGCCAGCAATCCAACCGGGACAGGGGGTCAGCCCCAGCATTTT.

This clonotype was picked up a small number of times. This sequence joins TRBV19 and TRBJ2-5, with D tentatively TRBD2 (6 bases). The CDR3 contains 15 residues. V gave up 6 bases and J gave up 1 base, with 15 bases separating them. Germline loops: CDR1 LNHDA, CDR2 SQIVND (reference sequence). In DNA form, the CDR3 reads TGTGCCAGTAGCCACCGGGGTAGCGGCCAAGAGACCCAGTACTTC. Translating it yields CASSHRGSGQETQYF.

This clonotype was counted only a few times. V and J are TRBV12-3 or TRBV12-4 and TRBJ2-7, with 8 bases identical to TRBD2. Losses at the gene ends were 1 base for V and 3 bases for J; bases not matched to a gene: 8. This CDR3 has 16 residues. The chain's CDR3 is CASSLGAGGASYEQYF. CDR3 DNA sequence: TGTGCCAGCAGTTTAGGGGCGGGGGGAGCAAGCTACGAGCAGTACTTC.

This clonotype occurred many times. The V call is TRBV11-2, the J call TRBJ1-1, with a weak D call TRBD1 (5 bases). V dropped 5 bases and J dropped 4 bases, with 14 bases sitting between them. The length of the CDR3 is 14 residues. The germline V gene has CDR1 SGHAT and CDR2 FQNNGV. CDR3 sequence (DNA): TGTGCCAGCAGCATAACGACAGTTTCCACTGAAGCTTTCTTT. It codes for CASSITTVSTEAFF.

This clonotype was seen once. The chain employs TRBV20-1 and TRBJ2-4, with D possibly called TRBD1 or TRBD2 (5 bases each). The length of the CDR3 is 16 residues. Trimming stripped 0 bases from V and 0 bases from J, with 12 bases between. Germline loops: CDR1 DFQATT, CDR2 SNEGSKA (reference sequence). CDR3: CSARDGAGLAKNIQYF. In DNA, the CDR3 is TGCAGTGCTAGAGATGGGGCGGGTCTAGCCAAAAACATTCAGTACTTC.

In this sample, this clonotype turned up a few times. The chain combines TRBV7-9 with TRBJ2-5; possibly TRBD1 for D (6 bases). The CDR3 has 14 amino acids. Trimming stripped 2 bases from V and 2 bases from J, with 9 bases between. Germline V lookup: CDR1 SEHNR, CDR2 FQNEAQ (reference sequence). CDR3 DNA sequence: TGTGCCAGCAGCTTAAGGGACACACAAGAGACCCAGTACTTC. As protein: CASSLRDTQETQYF.

This sequence joins TRBV20-1 and TRBJ1-6; D is possibly TRBD1 (6 bases). Trimming removed 2 bases at V and 6 bases at J, with 11 bases between. This CDR3 comprises 14 residues. Germline lookup yields CDR1 DFQATT and CDR2 SNEGSKA (reference sequence). CDR3 protein: CSARQDSPNSPLHF. CDR3 nucleotides: TGCAGTGCTAGACAGGACAGTCCTAATTCACCCCTCCACTTT.

This clonotype is medium-sized. The chain carries TRBV7-9 and TRBJ1-1, with unresolved D. The CDR3 has 15 amino acids. Germline V CDR1 and CDR2: SEHNR, FQNEAQ (reference sequence). The V end was cut by 0 bases, the J end by 1 base, with 9 bases between. CDR3 nucleotides: TGTGCCAGCAGCTTAGCATACCGGCCGAACACTGAAGCTTTCTTT. Translation gives CASSLAYRPNTEAFF. Drawing the rest from reference TRBV7-9 and TRBJ1-1, the complete variable domain is DTGVSQNPRHKITKRGQNVTFRCDPISEHNRLYWYRQTLGQGPEFLTYFQNEAQLEKSRLLSDRFSAERPKGSFSTLEIQRTEQGDSAMYLCASSLAYRPNTEAFFGQGTRLTVV.

This clonotype counts as medium-sized. V gene TRBV18 combines with J gene TRBJ2-7; no reliable D call. V was cut by 0 bases and J by 4 bases, with 7 bases left in between. The CDR3 has 13 residues. Germline CDR1 is KGHSH and CDR2 is LQKENI. CDR3 DNA: TGTGCCAGCTCACCACCGTCAACGTACGAGCAGTACTTC. It specifies CASSPPSTYEQYF.

This clonotype occurred many times. V and J are TRBV7-9 and TRBJ1-5; D is uncertain. Trimming took 5 bases from V and 7 from J, leaving 12 bases between them. Germline CDR1 reads SEHNR; CDR2 reads FQNEAQ (reference sequence). The CDR3 is 13 residues long. This CDR3 reads CASSGSSGQPQHF. The DNA of the CDR3 is TGTGCCAGCAGCGGTTCCTCAGGCCAGCCCCAGCATTTT. Filled out from reference TRBV7-9 and TRBJ1-5, the complete variable domain reads DTGVSQNPRHKITKRGQNVTFRCDPISEHNRLYWYRQTLGQGPEFLTYFQNEAQLEKSRLLSDRFSAERPKGSFSTLEIQRTEQGDSAMYLCASSGSSGQPQHFGDGTRLSIL.

In its sample, this clonotype is medium-sized. The gene calls are TRBV6-5 and TRBJ2-1; 7 bases are a match to TRBD1. The junction had 6 bases not matched to a gene; V was cut back by 6 bases and J by 1 base. Germline-derived CDR1 and CDR2 are MNHEY and SVGAGI. The CDR3 consists of 15 residues. Written as DNA, the CDR3 is TGTGCCAGCAGCCGACAGGGTAGGTCCTACAATGAGCAGTTCTTC. This gives the protein CASSRQGRSYNEQFF.

This clonotype was seen repeatedly, ten times or more. As DNA, the CDR3 is TGTGCCAGCAGTTACCCCGACAGGGGGCCCCCAGAGACCCAGTACTTC. This codes for CASSYPDRGPPETQYF. The chain has TRBV28 and TRBJ2-5; 10 bases agree with TRBD1. The CDR3 is 16 residues long. V gave up 4 bases and J gave up 4 bases; unmatched junction bases: 9. Germline V gene data show CDR1 as MDHEN and CDR2 as SYDVKM.

CDR3 DNA: TGTGCCTGGAGTGTAGTCGGCAGGGACAGACAGAACACTGAAGCTTTCTTT. Translation: CAWSVVGRDRQNTEAFF. V usage is TRBV30 and J usage is TRBJ1-1, with 7 bases fitting TRBD1. CDR1 is GTSNPN and CDR2 is SVGIG in the germline V gene (reference sequence). The J segment lost 1 base and the V segment lost 0 bases, leaving 11 bases of the junction unmatched. CDR3 size: 17 residues.

This chain connects TRBV20-1 to TRBJ2-4; 7 nucleotides align to TRBD2. Germline V gives CDR1 DFQATT, CDR2 SNEGSKA (reference sequence). After removal of 6 bases from V and 5 bases from J, the junction contained 19 bases not matched to a gene. The CDR3 is 17 amino acids. The CDR3 bases are TGCAGTGCCCGAGGGCTCTTGGGGGGGAGTGAGGAAAACATTCAGTACTTC. Protein: CSARGLLGGSEENIQYF.

Sample share makes this clonotype medium-sized. This chain connects TRBV3-1 to TRBJ2-5, with D hard to call. Trimming stripped 3 bases from V and 1 base from J, with 3 bases between. From germline, CDR1 is LGHDT and CDR2 YNNKEL (reference sequence). The length of the CDR3 is 12 residues. The DNA of the CDR3 is TGTGCCAGCAGCCACCTCCAAGAGACCCAGTACTTC. The encoded protein is CASSHLQETQYF.

This clonotype was detected many times. The rearrangement uses TRBV27 and TRBJ2-3; 11 nucleotides agree with TRBD2. V dropped 1 base and J dropped 3; count of bases not matched to a gene: 0. The CDR3 totals 15 residues. The germline V gene has CDR1 MNHEY and CDR2 SMNVEV (reference sequence). In DNA, the CDR3 is TGTGCCAGCAGTTTATTAGCGGGAGGGACAGATACGCAGTATTTT. Amino acids: CASSLLAGGTDTQYF.

There are many counts of this clonotype. This chain joins TRBV20-1 and TRBJ2-3; 8 bases align to TRBD2. Germline CDR1 is DFQATT and CDR2 is SNEGSKA (reference sequence). The CDR3 runs 14 residues. After removal of 6 bases from V and 3 bases from J, the junction contained 8 bases not matched to a gene. The CDR3 DNA sequence: TGCAGTGCCCGACGAGCGGGAGTGACAGATACGCAGTATTTT. Translating it yields CSARRAGVTDTQYF.

This clonotype is labeled medium-sized (0.01 to 0.1%). The chain employs TRBV11-2 and TRBJ1-1; D gene ambiguous. This CDR3 contains 13 residues. Per the germline V gene, CDR1 is SGHAT and CDR2 is FQNNGV. V lost 1 base, J lost 7 bases, and 10 bases lay in between. CDR3 in DNA: TGTGCCAGCAGCTTAGGTCAGACAAATGAAGCTTTCTTT. Protein sequence: CASSLGQTNEAFF.